The source of this T cell receptor beta chain is a study of T cell repertoires in cytomegalovirus infection. The germline V gene has CDR1 SEHNR and CDR2 FQNEAQ (reference sequence). Germline trimming cut 2 bases from V and 0 bases from J; bases unmatched to any gene: 1. The CDR3 is 15 amino acids. Findings of the study overall: Cumulative frequency of public TCR beta families picked out carriers of CMV plus the relevant HLA. What dominated the ex vivo response were HLA-C-restricted CMV-specific TCR beta clonotypes.

Via MiXCR, TCRdb re-called the reads, giving one row per CDR3 protein. The sample records 200,000 or so distinct CDR3 sequences, about 30% being singletons. In this sample, this clonotype turned up many times. Its antigen is as yet unknown. The chain carries TRBV7-9 and TRBJ2-3; 8 nucleotides line up with TRBD2. The source of this sequence is a human donor in good health (CMV status not recorded). Some clones in this sample may be carry-over from other donors' samples. The source material was PBMCs. This chain's CDR3 is CASSLRLASTDTQYF. Written as DNA, the CDR3 is TGTGCCAGCAGCTTACGACTAGCGAGCACAGATACGCAGTATTTT.